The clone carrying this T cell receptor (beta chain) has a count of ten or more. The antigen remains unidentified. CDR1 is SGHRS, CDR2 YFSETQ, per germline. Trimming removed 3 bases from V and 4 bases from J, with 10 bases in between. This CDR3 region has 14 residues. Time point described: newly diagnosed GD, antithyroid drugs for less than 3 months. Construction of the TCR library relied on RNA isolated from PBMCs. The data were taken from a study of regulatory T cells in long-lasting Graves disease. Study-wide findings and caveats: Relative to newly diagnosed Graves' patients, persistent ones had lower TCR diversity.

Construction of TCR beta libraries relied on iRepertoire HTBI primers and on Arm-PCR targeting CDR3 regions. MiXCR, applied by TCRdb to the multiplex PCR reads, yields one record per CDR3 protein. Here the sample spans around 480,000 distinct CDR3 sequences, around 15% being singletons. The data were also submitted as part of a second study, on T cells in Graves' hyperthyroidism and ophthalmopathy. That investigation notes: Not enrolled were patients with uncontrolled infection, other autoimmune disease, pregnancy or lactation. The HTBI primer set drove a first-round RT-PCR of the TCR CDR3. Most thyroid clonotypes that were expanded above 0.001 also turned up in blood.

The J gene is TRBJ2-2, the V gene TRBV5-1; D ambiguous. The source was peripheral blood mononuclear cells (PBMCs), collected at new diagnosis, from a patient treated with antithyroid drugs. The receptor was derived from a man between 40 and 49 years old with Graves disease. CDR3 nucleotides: TGCGCCAGCAGCTACCCGATGGTCACCGGGGAGCTGTTTTTT. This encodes CASSYPMVTGELFF.